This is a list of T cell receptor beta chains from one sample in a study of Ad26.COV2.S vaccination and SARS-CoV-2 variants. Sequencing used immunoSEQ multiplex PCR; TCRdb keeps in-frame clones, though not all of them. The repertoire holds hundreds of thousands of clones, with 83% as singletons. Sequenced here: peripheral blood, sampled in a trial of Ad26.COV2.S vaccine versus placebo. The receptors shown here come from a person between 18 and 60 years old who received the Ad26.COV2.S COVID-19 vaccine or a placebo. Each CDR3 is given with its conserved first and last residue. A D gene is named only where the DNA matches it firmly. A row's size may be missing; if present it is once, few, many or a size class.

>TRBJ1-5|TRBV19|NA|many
CASSISDGNNQPQHF
TGTGCCAGTAGTATATCCGACGGAAACAATCAGCCCCAGCATTTT
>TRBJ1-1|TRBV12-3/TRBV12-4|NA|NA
CASSYYTEAFF
TGTGCCAGCAGTTATTACACTGAAGCTTTCTTT
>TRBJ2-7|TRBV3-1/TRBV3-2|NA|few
CASSQMAYYEQYF
TGTGCCAGCAGCCAGATGGCCTACTACGAGCAGTACTTC
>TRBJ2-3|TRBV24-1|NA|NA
CATSDTGTDTQYF
TGTGCCACCAGTGATACAGGGACAGATACGCAGTATTTT
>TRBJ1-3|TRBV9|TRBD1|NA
CASRPGQSGNTIYF
TGTGCCAGCAGGCCGGGACAGTCTGGAAACACCATATATTTT
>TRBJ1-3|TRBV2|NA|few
CASIQDSGNTIYF
TGTGCCAGCATTCAGGATTCTGGAAACACCATATATTTT
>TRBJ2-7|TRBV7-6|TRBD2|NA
CASSADGNVAGVSQYF
TGTGCCAGCAGCGCCGATGGTAACGTAGCGGGAGTATCGCAGTACTTC
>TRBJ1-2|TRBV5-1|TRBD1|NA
CASSTGTGAISGGYTF
TGCGCCAGCAGCACCGGGACAGGGGCCATATCTGGGGGCTACACCTTC
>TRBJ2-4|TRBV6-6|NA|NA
CASSYGPGFQYF
TGTGCCAGCAGTTATGGGCCTGGGTTTCAGTACTTC
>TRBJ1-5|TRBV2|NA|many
CASSRGGNQPQHF
TGTGCCAGCAGCCGGGGGGGCAATCAGCCCCAGCATTTT
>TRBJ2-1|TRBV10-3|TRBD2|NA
CAITSTGGLTEQFF
TGTGCCATCACTTCAACGGGGGGGTTGACTGAGCAGTTCTTC
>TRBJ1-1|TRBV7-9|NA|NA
CASSLRPGTWDTEAFF
TGTGCCAGCAGCCTACGTCCAGGTACCTGGGACACTGAAGCTTTCTTT
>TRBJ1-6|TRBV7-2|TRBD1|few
CASSFGVGTGNSPLHF
TGTGCCAGCAGCTTCGGAGTGGGGACAGGCAATTCACCCCTCCACTTT
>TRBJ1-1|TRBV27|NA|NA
CASSFRGWDTEAFF
TGTGCCAGCAGTTTTCGGGGATGGGACACTGAAGCTTTCTTT
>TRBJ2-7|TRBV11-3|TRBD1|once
CASSLEVTGSYEQYF
TGTGCCAGCAGCTTAGAGGTGACAGGGAGCTACGAGCAGTACTTC
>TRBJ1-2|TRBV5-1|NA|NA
CASSLLGRSGYTF
TGCGCCAGCAGCTTGCTGGGGCGGTCTGGCTACACCTTC
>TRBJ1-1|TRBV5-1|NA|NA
CASRDSYFNTEAFF
TGCGCCAGCAGGGACAGCTACTTTAACACTGAAGCTTTCTTT
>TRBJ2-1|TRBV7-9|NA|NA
CASSLVLDGEQFF
TGTGCCAGCAGCTTAGTATTGGACGGTGAGCAGTTCTTC
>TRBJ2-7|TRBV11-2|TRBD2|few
CASSLDMASGPMEQYF
TGTGCCAGCAGCTTAGATATGGCTAGCGGGCCTATGGAGCAGTACTTC
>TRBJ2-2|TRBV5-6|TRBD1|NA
CASSTIKGAPVTGELFF
TGTGCCAGCAGCACAATTAAGGGGGCCCCGGTCACCGGGGAGCTGTTTTTT
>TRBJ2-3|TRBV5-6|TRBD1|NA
CASSQRDRYTDTQYF
TGTGCCAGCAGCCAAAGGGACAGGTACACAGATACGCAGTATTTT
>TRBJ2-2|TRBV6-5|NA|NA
CASSYTTGELFF
TGTGCCAGCAGTTATACCACCGGGGAGCTGTTTTTT
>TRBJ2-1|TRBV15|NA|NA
CATSRLAPSSYNEQFF
TGTGCCACCAGCAGGCTAGCGCCGAGCTCCTACAATGAGCAGTTCTTC
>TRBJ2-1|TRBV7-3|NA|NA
CASSSTVAGEQFF
TGTGCCAGCAGCTCCACCGTGGCGGGTGAGCAGTTCTTC
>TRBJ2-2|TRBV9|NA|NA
CASSSGGRSGELFF
TGTGCCAGCAGCTCCGGAGGGCGCAGCGGGGAGCTGTTTTTT
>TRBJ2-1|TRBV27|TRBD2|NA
CASSLRSGRAWNEQFF
TGTGCCAGCAGTTTGAGGAGCGGGAGGGCGTGGAATGAGCAGTTCTTC
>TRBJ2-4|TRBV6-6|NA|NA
CASTESGTGSLQYF
TGTGCCAGCACCGAATCCGGGACCGGCTCTCTTCAGTACTTC
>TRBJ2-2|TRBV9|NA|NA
CASSVRGGELFF
TGTGCCAGCAGCGTACGGGGCGGGGAGCTGTTTTTT
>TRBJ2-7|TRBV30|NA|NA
CAWSTGGSYEQYF
TGTGCCTGGAGTACTGGGGGCTCCTACGAGCAGTACTTC
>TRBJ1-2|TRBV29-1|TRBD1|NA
CSVARGHGYTF
TGCAGCGTTGCCAGGGGGCATGGCTACACCTTC
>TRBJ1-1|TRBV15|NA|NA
CATSRRAVLNTEAFF
TGTGCCACCAGCAGAAGGGCGGTTCTGAACACTGAAGCTTTCTTT
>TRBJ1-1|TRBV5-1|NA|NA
CASSLGQGGSEAFF
TGCGCCAGCAGCTTGGGCCAAGGGGGGTCTGAAGCTTTCTTT
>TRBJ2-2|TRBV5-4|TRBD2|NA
CASSGTMNTGELFF
TGTGCCAGTTCCGGGACTATGAACACCGGGGAGCTGTTTTTT
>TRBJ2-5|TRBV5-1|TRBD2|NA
CASSWGLAGGQEETQYF
TGCGCCAGCAGCTGGGGACTAGCGGGGGGGCAGGAAGAGACCCAGTACTTC
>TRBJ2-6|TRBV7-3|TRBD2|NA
CASGRGSPGANVLTF
TGTGCCAGCGGGAGGGGATCCCCTGGGGCCAACGTCCTGACTTTC
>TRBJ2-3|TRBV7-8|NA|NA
CASSPSRVAVDTQYF
TGTGCCAGCAGTCCCTCACGAGTTGCAGTAGATACGCAGTATTTT
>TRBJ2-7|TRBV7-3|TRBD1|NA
CASSLGQGDEQYF
TGTGCCAGCAGCCTCGGACAGGGCGACGAGCAGTACTTC
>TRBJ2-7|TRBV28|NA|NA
CASSPNYEQYF
TGTGCCAGCAGTCCGAATTACGAGCAGTACTTC
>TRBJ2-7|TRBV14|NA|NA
CASSQEPRDPPFEQYF
TGTGCCAGCAGCCAAGAGCCCCGGGACCCCCCATTCGAGCAGTACTTC
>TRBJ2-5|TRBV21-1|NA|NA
CASPYPGVFQETQYF
TGTGCCAGCCCTTATCCCGGGGTGTTCCAGGAGACCCAGTACTTC